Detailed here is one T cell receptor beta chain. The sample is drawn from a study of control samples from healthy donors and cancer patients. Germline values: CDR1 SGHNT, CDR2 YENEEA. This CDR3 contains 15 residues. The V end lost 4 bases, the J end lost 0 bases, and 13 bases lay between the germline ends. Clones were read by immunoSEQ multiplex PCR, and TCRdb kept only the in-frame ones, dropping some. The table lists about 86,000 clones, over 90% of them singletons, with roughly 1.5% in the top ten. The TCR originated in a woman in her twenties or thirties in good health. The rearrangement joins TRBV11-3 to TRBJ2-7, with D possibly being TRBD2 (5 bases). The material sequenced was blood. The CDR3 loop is CASSYSGICSYEQYF. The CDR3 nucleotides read TGTGCCAGCAGCTACTCCGGGATTTGCTCCTACGAGCAGTACTTC.